This TCR beta chain was profiled in a study of graft-versus-host responses after intestinal transplantation. Trimming left V 1 base short and J 7 bases short, with 9 bases between. The CDR3 consists of 12 residues. CDR1 is SGHDT and CDR2 is YYEEEE in the germline V gene. On this clone: Its specificity is unknown.

Assay used: immunoSEQ multiplex PCR; TCRdb lists only in-frame clones, some missing. Among tens of thousands of clones, 94% were seen once, and the ten largest hold less than 0.65%. The study, taken as a whole, reports: Graft-donor T cell macrochimerism coincided with high graft-versus-host to host-versus-graft clonal ratios in allografts.

The sequence derives from a human donor who received an intestinal transplant. The specimen comprised unstimulated CD8+ T cells sorted from spleen or lymph node cells, sampled before intestinal transplant. This rearrangement joins TRBV5-6 to TRBJ2-7, with D hard to call. The CDR3 DNA reads as TGTGCCAGCAGCTTGTCTCCCTTGGAGCAGTACTTC. Its protein is CASSLSPLEQYF.